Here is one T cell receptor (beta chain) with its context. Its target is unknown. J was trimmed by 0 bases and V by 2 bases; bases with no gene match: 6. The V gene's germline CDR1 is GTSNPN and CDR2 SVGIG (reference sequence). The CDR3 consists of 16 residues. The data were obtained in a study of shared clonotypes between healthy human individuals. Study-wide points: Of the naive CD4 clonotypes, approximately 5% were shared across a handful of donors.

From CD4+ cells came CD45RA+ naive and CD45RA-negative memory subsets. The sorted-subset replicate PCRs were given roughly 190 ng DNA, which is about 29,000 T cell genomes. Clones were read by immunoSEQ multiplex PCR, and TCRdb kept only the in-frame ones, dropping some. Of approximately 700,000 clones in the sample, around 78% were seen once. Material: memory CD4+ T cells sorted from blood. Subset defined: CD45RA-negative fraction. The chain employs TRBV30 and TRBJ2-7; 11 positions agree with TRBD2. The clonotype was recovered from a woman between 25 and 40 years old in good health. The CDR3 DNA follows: TGTGCCTGGAGTCGCCCGGGACTAGCGGCCTCCTACGAGCAGTACTTC. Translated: CAWSRPGLAASYEQYF.